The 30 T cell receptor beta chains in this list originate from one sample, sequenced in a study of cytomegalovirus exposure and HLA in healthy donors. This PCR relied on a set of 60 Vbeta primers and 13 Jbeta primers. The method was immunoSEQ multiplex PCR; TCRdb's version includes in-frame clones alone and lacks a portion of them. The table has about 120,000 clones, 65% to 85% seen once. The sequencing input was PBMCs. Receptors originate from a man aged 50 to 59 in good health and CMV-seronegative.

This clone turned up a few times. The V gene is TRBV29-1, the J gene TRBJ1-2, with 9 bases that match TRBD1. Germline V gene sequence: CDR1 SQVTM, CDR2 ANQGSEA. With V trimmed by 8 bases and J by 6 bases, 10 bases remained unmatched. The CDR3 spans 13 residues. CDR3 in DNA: TGCAGCTCCTACACAGGGGGCCGGGATGGCTACACCTTC. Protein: CSSYTGGRDGYTF.

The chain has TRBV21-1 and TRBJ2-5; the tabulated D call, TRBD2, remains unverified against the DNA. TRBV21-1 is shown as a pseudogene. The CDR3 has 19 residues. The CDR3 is CASSKVRLAGATGGETQYF. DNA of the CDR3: TGTGCCAGCAGCAAGGTGCGACTAGCGGGAGCGACGGGCGGAGAGACCCAGTACTTC.

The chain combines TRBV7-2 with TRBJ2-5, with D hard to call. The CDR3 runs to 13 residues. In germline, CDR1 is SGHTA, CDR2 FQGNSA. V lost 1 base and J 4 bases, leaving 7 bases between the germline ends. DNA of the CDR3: TGTGCCAGCAGCTTAGACTCGCGAGAGACCCAGTACTTC. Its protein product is CASSLDSRETQYF.

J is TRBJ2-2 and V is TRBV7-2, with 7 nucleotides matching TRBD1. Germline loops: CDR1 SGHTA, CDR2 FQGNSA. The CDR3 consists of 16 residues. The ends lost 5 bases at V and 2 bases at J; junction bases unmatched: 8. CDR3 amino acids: CASSPWWTGNTGELFF. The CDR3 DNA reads TGTGCCAGCAGCCCCTGGTGGACAGGAAACACCGGGGAGCTGTTTTTT.

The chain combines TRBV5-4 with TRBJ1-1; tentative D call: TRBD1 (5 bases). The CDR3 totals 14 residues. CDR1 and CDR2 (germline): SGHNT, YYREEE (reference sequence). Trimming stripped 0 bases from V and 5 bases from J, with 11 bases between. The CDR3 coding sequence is TGTGCCAGCAGCTTGGGTCTGGGGGGGACTGAAGCTTTCTTT. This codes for CASSLGLGGTEAFF. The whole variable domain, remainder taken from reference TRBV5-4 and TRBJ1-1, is ETGVTQSPTHLIKTRGQQVTLRCSSQSGHNTVSWYQQALGQGPQFIFQYYREEENGRGNFPPRFSGLQFPNYSSELNVNALELDDSALYLCASSLGLGGTEAFFGQGTRLTVV.

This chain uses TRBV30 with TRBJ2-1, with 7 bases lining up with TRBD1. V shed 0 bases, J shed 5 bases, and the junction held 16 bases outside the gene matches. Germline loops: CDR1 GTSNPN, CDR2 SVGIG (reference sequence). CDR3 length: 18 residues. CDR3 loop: CAWSVINRGNVVDNEQFF. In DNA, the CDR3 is TGTGCCTGGAGTGTAATCAACAGGGGTAACGTCGTCGACAATGAGCAGTTCTTC.

The CDR3: CASSEPPGIGSTFF. The DNA of the CDR3 is TGTGCCAGCAGTGAACCTCCAGGAATCGGATCGACTTTCTTT. V and J are TRBV2 and TRBJ1-1; D is uncertain. The V end lost 2 bases, the J end lost 12 bases, and 19 bases lay between the germline ends. Germline V gene lookup returns CDR1 SNHLY and CDR2 FYNNEI. This CDR3 is 14 amino acids long.

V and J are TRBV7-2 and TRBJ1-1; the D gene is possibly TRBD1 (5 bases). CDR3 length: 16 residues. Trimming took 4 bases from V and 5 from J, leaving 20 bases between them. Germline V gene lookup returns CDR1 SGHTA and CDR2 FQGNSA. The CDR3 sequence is CASSWRRGVRLTEAFF. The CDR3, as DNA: TGTGCCAGCAGCTGGCGCCGGGGGGTGAGATTGACTGAAGCTTTCTTT. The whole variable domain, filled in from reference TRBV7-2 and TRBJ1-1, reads GAGVSQSPSNKVTEKGKDVELRCDPISGHTALYWYRQSLGQGLEFLIYFQGNSAPDKSGLPSDRFSAERTGGSVSTLTIQRTQQEDSAVYLCASSWRRGVRLTEAFFGQGTRLTVV.

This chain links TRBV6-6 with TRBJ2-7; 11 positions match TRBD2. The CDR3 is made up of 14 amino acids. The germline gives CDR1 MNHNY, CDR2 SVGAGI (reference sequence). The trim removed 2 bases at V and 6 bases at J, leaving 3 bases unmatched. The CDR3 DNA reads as TGTGCCAGCAGTTACACCGGACTAGCGGGCGAGCAGTACTTC. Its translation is CASSYTGLAGEQYF.

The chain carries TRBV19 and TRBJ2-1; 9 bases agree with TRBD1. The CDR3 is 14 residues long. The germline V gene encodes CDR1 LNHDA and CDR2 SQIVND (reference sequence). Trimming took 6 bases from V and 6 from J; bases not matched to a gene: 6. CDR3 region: CASRLGQGRNEQFF. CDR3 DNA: TGTGCCAGTAGACTCGGACAGGGGCGCAATGAGCAGTTCTTC.

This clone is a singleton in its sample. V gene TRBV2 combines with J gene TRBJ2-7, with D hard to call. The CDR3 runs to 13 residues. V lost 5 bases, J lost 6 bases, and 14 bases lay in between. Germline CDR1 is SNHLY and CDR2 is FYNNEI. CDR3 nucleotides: TGTGCCAGCAGTCAGGAACTTACGGTCGAGCAGTACTTC. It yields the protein CASSQELTVEQYF.

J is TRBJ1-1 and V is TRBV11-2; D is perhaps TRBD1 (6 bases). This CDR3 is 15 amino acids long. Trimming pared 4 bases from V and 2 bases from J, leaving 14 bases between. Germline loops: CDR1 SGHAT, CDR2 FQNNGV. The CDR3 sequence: CASSSRGQLNTEAFF. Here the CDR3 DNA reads TGTGCCAGCAGCTCGAGGGGACAACTTAACACTGAAGCTTTCTTT.

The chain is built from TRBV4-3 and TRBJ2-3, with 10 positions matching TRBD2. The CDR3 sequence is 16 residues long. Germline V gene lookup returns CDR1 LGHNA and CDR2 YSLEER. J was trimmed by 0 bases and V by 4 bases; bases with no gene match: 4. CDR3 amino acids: CASSRTSGVSTDTQYF. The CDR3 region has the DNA TGCGCCAGCAGCCGGACTAGCGGAGTCAGCACAGATACGCAGTATTTT.

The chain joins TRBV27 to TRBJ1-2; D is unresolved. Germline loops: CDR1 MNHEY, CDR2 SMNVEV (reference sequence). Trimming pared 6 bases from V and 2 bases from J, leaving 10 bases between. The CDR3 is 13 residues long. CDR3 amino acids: CASSDNRNYGYTF. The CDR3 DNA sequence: TGTGCCAGCAGCGACAACAGAAACTATGGCTACACCTTC.

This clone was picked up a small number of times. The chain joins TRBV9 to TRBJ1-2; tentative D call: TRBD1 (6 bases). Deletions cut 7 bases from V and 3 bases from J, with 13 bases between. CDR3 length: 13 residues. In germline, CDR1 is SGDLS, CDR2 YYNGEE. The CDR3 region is CASRQAFDYGYTF. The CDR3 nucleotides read TGTGCCAGCCGACAGGCGTTCGACTATGGCTACACCTTC.

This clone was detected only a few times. The CDR3 coding sequence is TGCGCCAGCAGCTTGGCCTCAGGGAACACTGAAGCTTTCTTT. This sequence encodes CASSLASGNTEAFF. The chain uses TRBV5-1 and TRBJ1-1; no definite D call. The CDR3 runs 14 residues. The V and J ends lost 0 bases and 1 base respectively, with 7 bases between them. Germline V gene sequence: CDR1 SGHRS, CDR2 YFSETQ.

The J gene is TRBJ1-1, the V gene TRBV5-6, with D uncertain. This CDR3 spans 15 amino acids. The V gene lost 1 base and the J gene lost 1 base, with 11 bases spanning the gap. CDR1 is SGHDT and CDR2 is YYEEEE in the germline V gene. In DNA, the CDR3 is TGTGCCAGCAGCTTGTATGCGGTACCGAACACTGAAGCTTTCTTT. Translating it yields CASSLYAVPNTEAFF. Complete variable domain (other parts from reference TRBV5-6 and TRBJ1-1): DAGVTQSPTHLIKTRGQQVTLRCSPKSGHDTVSWYQQALGQGPQFIFQYYEEEERQRGNFPDRFSGHQFPNYSSELNVNALLLGDSALYLCASSLYAVPNTEAFFGQGTRLTVV.

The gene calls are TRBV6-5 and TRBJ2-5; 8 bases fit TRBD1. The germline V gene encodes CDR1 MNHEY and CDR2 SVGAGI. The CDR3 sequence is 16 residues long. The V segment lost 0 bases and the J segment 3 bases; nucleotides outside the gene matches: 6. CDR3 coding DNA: TGTGCCAGCAGTTACTCGATCGGGGACAGGAAAGAGACCCAGTACTTC. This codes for CASSYSIGDRKETQYF.

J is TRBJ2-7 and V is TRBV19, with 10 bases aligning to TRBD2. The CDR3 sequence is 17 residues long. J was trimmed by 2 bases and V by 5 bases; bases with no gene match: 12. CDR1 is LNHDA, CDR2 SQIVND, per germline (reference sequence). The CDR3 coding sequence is TGTGCCAGTAGTCCGATTCAACTAGCGGGGTCTACCTACGAGCAGTACTTC. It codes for CASSPIQLAGSTYEQYF. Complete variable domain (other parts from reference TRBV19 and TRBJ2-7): DGGITQSPKYLFRKEGQNVTLSCEQNLNHDAMYWYRQDPGQGLRLIYYSQIVNDFQKGDIAEGYSVSREKKESFPLTVTSAQKNPTAFYLCASSPIQLAGSTYEQYFGPGTRLTVT.

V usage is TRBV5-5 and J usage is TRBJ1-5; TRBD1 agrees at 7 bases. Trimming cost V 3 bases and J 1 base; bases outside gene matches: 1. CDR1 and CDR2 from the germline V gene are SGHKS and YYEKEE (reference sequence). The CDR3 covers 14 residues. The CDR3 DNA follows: TGTGCCAGCAGCTCGACAGGGAGCAATCAGCCCCAGCATTTT. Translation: CASSSTGSNQPQHF.

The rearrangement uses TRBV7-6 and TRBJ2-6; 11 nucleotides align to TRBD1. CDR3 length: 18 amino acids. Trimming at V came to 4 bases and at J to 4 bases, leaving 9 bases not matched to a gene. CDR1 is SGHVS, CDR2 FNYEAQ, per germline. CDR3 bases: TGTGCCAGCAGCTCCCGGACAGGGGGCGTAACAGGGGCCAACGTCCTGACTTTC. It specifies CASSSRTGGVTGANVLTF.

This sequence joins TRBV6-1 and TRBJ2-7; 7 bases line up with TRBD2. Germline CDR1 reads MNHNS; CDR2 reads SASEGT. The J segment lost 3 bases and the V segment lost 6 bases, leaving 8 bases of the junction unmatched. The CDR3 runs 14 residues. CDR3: CASSTGTTIYEQYF. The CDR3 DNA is TGTGCCAGCAGCACCGGGACTACCATCTACGAGCAGTACTTC.

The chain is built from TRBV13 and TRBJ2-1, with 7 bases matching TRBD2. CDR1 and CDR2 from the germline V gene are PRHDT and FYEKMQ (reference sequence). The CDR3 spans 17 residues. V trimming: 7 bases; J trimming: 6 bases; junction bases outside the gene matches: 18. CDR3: CASTHLVGGRGVNEQFF. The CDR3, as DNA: TGTGCCAGCACCCACCTGGTGGGCGGGAGAGGGGTCAATGAGCAGTTCTTC.

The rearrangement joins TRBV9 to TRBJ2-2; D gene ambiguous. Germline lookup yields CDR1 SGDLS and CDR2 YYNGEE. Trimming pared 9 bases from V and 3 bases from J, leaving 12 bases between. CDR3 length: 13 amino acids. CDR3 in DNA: TGTGCCACCGACGACGGGTACACCGGGGAGCTGTTTTTT. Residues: CATDDGYTGELFF.

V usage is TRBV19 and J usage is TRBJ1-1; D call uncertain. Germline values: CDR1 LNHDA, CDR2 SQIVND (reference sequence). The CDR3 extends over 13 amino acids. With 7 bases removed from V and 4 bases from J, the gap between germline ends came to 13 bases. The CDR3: CASTTSRGTEAFF. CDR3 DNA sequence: TGTGCCAGTACAACCTCGAGAGGCACTGAAGCTTTCTTT.

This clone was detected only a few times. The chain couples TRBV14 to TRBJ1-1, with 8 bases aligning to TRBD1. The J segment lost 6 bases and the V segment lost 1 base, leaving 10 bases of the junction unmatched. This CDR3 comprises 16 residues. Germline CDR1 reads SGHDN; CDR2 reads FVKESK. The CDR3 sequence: CASSQVREDREAEAFF. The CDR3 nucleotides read TGTGCCAGCAGCCAAGTTCGGGAGGACAGGGAAGCTGAAGCTTTCTTT.

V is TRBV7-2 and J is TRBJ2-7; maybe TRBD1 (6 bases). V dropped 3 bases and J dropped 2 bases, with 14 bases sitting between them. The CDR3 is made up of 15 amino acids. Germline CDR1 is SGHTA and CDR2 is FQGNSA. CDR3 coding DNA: TGTGCCAGCAGCTTCGTGAAACAGGGAGCCTACGAGCAGTACTTC. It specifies CASSFVKQGAYEQYF.

CDR3 amino acids: CASMRDSLQEAFF. In DNA, the CDR3 is TGTGCCAGCATGAGGGACAGTCTCCAGGAAGCTTTCTTT. The rearrangement uses TRBV6-1 and TRBJ1-1; 7 positions agree with TRBD1. The V and J ends lost 7 bases and 8 bases, in that order; junction bases with no gene match: 10. The CDR3 sequence is 13 residues long. Germline V gene sequence: CDR1 MNHNS, CDR2 SASEGT.

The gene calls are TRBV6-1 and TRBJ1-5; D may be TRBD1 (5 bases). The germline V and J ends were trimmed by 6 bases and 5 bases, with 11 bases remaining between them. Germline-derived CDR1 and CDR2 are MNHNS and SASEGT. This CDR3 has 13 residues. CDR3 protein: CASRDQTDQPQHF. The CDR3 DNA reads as TGTGCCAGCAGGGACCAGACAGATCAGCCCCAGCATTTT.

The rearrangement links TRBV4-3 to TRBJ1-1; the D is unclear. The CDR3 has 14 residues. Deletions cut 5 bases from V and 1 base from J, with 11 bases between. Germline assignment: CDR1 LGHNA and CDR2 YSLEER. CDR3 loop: CASSFRQENTEAFF. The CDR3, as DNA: TGCGCCAGCAGCTTTCGACAAGAGAACACTGAAGCTTTCTTT.